Presented here are 32 T cell receptor beta chains from one specimen sequenced in a study of patients and donors after allogeneic stem cell transplantation (TCRdb year 2020). The library was generated by RT-PCR. Sequenced using a NextSeq 550. TCRdb trimmed the raw reads at Q25, called clones with MiXCR and kept productive beta chains. One record per CDR3 amino acid sequence lists the most common genes and DNA. The sample profile shows about a million distinct CDR3 sequences; 18% of them were found once. 5% to 6.5% of the sample lies in the top ten. Specimen: blood, either unsorted or a sorted T cell fraction (not recorded which). These receptors were collected from a human donor who was either an allogeneic HSCT recipient or a stem cell or donor lymphocyte infusion donor (not recorded which). It is not recorded whose cells these are; they may come from a transplant donor.

Of note for this clonotype: A much larger clone differs by one base, so this may be a read error. The J gene is TRBJ2-7, the V gene TRBV27; tentative D call: TRBD2 (6 bases). With 4 bases removed from V and 5 bases from J, the gap between germline ends came to 12 bases. Germline lookup yields CDR1 MNHEY and CDR2 SMNVEV (reference sequence). The CDR3 has 13 amino acids. The CDR3 sequence is CASSYSSGDEQYF. CDR3 nucleotide sequence: TGTGCCAGCAGTTACTCCTCGGGGGACGAGCAGTACTTC.

The rearrangement joins TRBV2 to TRBJ1-1, with TRBD1 matching 7 bases. This CDR3 is 17 amino acids long. Germline lookup yields CDR1 SNHLY and CDR2 FYNNEI. V gave up 5 bases and J gave up 4 bases; unmatched junction bases: 16. The CDR3 reads CASSRPGQRKEGTEAFF. The CDR3 nucleotides read TGTGCCAGCAGTCGACCGGGACAGAGAAAGGAGGGCACTGAAGCTTTCTTT.

This clonotype showed up just a few times. J is TRBJ2-3 and V is TRBV24-1, with D perhaps TRBD1 or TRBD2 (6 bases each). Germline V gene lookup returns CDR1 KGHDR and CDR2 SFDVKD. The CDR3 is 15 residues long. Trimming removed 5 bases from V and 4 bases from J, with 15 bases in between. CDR3 bases: TGTGCCACCAGTGTTGGGGGGCGACCCGCAGATACGCAGTATTTT. Amino acids: CATSVGGRPADTQYF.

This clonotype has only a few counts. The V call is TRBV7-9, the J call TRBJ2-7; 7 bases agree with TRBD2. Trimming at V came to 5 bases and at J to 6 bases, leaving 4 bases not matched to a gene. This CDR3 spans 12 amino acids. Germline values: CDR1 SEHNR, CDR2 FQNEAQ (reference sequence). The CDR3 sequence: CASSAGGSEQYF. DNA of the CDR3: TGTGCCAGCAGCGCCGGGGGGAGCGAGCAGTACTTC.

This clonotype was counted many times. The V and J genes are TRBV29-1 and TRBJ1-2; the D is unclear. Between the trimmed V and J ends, which lost 1 base and 0 bases, there was a span of 9 bases. Germline CDR1 SQVTM, CDR2 ANQGSEA. The CDR3 has 14 residues. CDR3 sequence reads: CSVEGRRANYGYTF. Written as DNA, the CDR3 is TGCAGCGTTGAAGGCAGGCGCGCTAACTATGGCTACACCTTC.

Only a few counts were recorded for this clonotype. V usage is TRBV12-3 or TRBV12-4 and J usage is TRBJ2-3, with TRBD1 identical over 10 bases. CDR3 length: 16 residues. J gave up 4 bases and V 8 bases, and 12 bases lay outside the gene matches. The CDR3 loop is CASVPNDRGRADTQYF. The DNA for the CDR3 is TGTGCCAGCGTCCCCAATGACAGGGGGCGGGCAGATACGCAGTATTTT.

The chain is built from TRBV12-3 or TRBV12-4 and TRBJ2-7; 8 nucleotides align to TRBD1. Trimming at V came to 6 bases and at J to 5 bases, leaving 9 bases not matched to a gene. This CDR3 comprises 14 residues. The CDR3 region has the DNA TGTGCCAGCAGCTGGACAGGGTGGCTTGACGAGCAGTACTTC. It codes for CASSWTGWLDEQYF.

There are many counts of this clonotype. J is TRBJ1-2 and V is TRBV5-1; D gene uncertain. Germline lookup yields CDR1 SGHRS and CDR2 YFSETQ. V lost 5 bases and J lost 0, with 5 bases in between. This CDR3 spans 12 amino acids. This CDR3 is CASRSTNYGYTF. CDR3 DNA: TGCGCCAGCAGATCGACTAACTATGGCTACACCTTC. Full variable domain (missing parts from reference TRBV5-1 and TRBJ1-2): KAGVTQTPRYLIKTRGQQVTLSCSPISGHRSVSWYQQTPGQGLQFLFEYFSETQRNKGNFPGRFSGRQFSNSRSEMNVSTLELGDSALYLCASRSTNYGYTFGSGTRLTVV.

This clonotype was seen a handful of times. J is TRBJ2-7 and V is TRBV25-1, with D possibly TRBD1 on 5 matching bases. This CDR3 is 13 amino acids long. The germline gives CDR1 MGHDK, CDR2 SYGVNS. Deletions cut 2 bases from V and 5 bases from J, with 10 bases between. The CDR3: CASSEQGAHEQYF. CDR3 DNA sequence: TGTGCCAGCAGTGAACAGGGCGCCCACGAGCAGTACTTC.

The J gene is TRBJ2-1, the V gene TRBV12-3 or TRBV12-4; 8 bases align to TRBD2. This CDR3 has 16 residues. The trim removed 2 bases at V and 6 bases at J, leaving 9 bases unmatched. CDR3 sequence (DNA): TGTGCCAGCAGTTTAAAAACGGGGGGGCCAAGCAATGAGCAGTTCTTC. This codes for CASSLKTGGPSNEQFF.

This clonotype came up a few times. The rearrangement uses TRBV6-1 and TRBJ1-5; 9 nucleotides agree with TRBD1. There are 18 residues in the CDR3. The germline gives CDR1 MNHNS, CDR2 SASEGT. V shed 5 bases, J shed 0 bases, and the junction held 11 bases outside the gene matches. Written as DNA, the CDR3 is TGTGCCAGCAGTCCTCCCGGGACAGGGTTTTATAGCAATCAGCCCCAGCATTTT. It specifies CASSPPGTGFYSNQPQHF.

This clonotype appeared a few times. J is TRBJ1-1 and V is TRBV12-3 or TRBV12-4; the D gene is possibly TRBD1 (5 bases). The V gene lost 5 bases and the J gene lost 0 bases, with 10 bases spanning the gap. The CDR3 has 14 residues. This CDR3 reads CASSLTRVNTEAFF. The CDR3, as DNA: TGTGCCAGCAGTCTCACCAGGGTGAACACTGAAGCTTTCTTT.

There are many counts of this clonotype. One end of the junction is discordant with germline, which a read error may explain. The V and J genes are TRBV5-1 and TRBJ1-1, with TRBD1 as a possible D gene (5 bases). The CDR3 has 15 residues. The V gene's germline CDR1 is SGHRS and CDR2 YFSETQ. The DNA of the CDR3 is TGTGCCAGCAGCTTAACGGGGACGGGGAACACTGAAGCTTTCTTT. This gives the protein CASSLTGTGNTEAFF. Drawing the rest from reference TRBV5-1 and TRBJ1-1, the complete variable domain is KAGVTQTPRYLIKTRGQQVTLSCSPISGHRSVSWYQQTPGQGLQFLFEYFSETQRNKGNFPGRFSGRQFSNSRSEMNVSTLELGDSALYLCASSLTGTGNTEAFFGQGTRLTVV.

This chain uses TRBV2 with TRBJ2-7; D gene uncertain. The CDR3 spans 14 residues. V was pared by 3 bases and J by 6 bases, with 15 bases between. Germline V lookup: CDR1 SNHLY, CDR2 FYNNEI. The CDR3 DNA sequence: TGTGCCAGCAGTGAGGCTAACCGTCGCGCCGAGCAGTACTTC. It encodes CASSEANRRAEQYF.

A few counts support this clonotype. The genes are TRBV9 and TRBJ2-5; TRBD2 matches 7 bases. In germline, CDR1 is SGDLS, CDR2 YYNGEE. Germline trimming cut 2 bases from V and 4 bases from J; bases unmatched to any gene: 11. The CDR3 totals 16 residues. The CDR3 DNA sequence: TGTGCCAGCAGCGTCGGTCGGGGGGTTTTCGGAGAGACCCAGTACTTC. Translating gives CASSVGRGVFGETQYF.

The chain carries TRBV5-1 and TRBJ1-2, with D unresolved. The CDR3 extends over 14 amino acids. V gave up 4 bases and J gave up 7 bases, with 17 bases separating them. Germline CDR1 is SGHRS and CDR2 is YFSETQ. The CDR3 DNA sequence: TGCGCCAGCAGCGACGTCGGGGAGGATGCTGGCTACACCTTC. Protein product: CASSDVGEDAGYTF.

This clonotype was detected many times. The J gene is TRBJ2-5, the V gene TRBV20-1; 11 bases are a match to TRBD2. The CDR3 loop spans 15 amino acids. The germline V gene encodes CDR1 DFQATT and CDR2 SNEGSKA (reference sequence). V lost 2 bases to trimming and J lost 4 bases; unmatched junction nucleotides: 6. CDR3: CSARLLAGGPETQYF. The DNA for the CDR3 is TGCAGTGCTAGATTATTAGCGGGGGGGCCAGAGACCCAGTACTTC.

The chain links TRBV7-8 to TRBJ2-1; weak D call: TRBD1 (6 bases). V lost 5 bases and J lost 14, with 13 bases in between. The CDR3 sequence is 11 residues long. Germline CDR1 and CDR2: SGHVS and FQNEAQ. The CDR3 DNA is TGTGCCAGCAGCACCCGTCAGGGGAAGTTCTTC. This sequence encodes CASSTRQGKFF.

This clonotype showed up just a few times. This sequence joins TRBV7-3 and TRBJ2-1; the D is unclear. CDR3 length: 16 amino acids. Trimming shortened V by 5 bases and J by 3 bases, and 17 bases separated the two germline ends. Germline lookup yields CDR1 SGHTA and CDR2 FQGTGA. CDR3 bases: TGTGCCAGCAGCCTTACCGGGCCTCCGGACTACAATGAGCAGTTCTTC. Its translation is CASSLTGPPDYNEQFF.

This clonotype was seen more than once but under ten times. The chain joins TRBV10-3 to TRBJ1-5, with a weak D call TRBD1 (6 bases). Germline V gene lookup returns CDR1 ENHRY and CDR2 SYGVKD. The CDR3 runs 17 residues. V was cut by 0 bases and J by 1 base, with 13 bases left in between. Here the CDR3 DNA reads TGTGCCATCAGTGAGTCGGGGAAAGGGGGGAGCAATCAGCCCCAGCATTTT. This codes for CAISESGKGGSNQPQHF.

The chain couples TRBV19 to TRBJ1-2, with 12 bases lining up with TRBD1. CDR1 is LNHDA and CDR2 is SQIVND in the germline V gene (reference sequence). The CDR3 spans 15 residues. After removal of 8 bases from V and 6 bases from J, the junction contained 10 bases not matched to a gene. Written as DNA, the CDR3 is TGTGCCAGTGATAATCCGGGACAGGGGGCGAATGGCTACACCTTC. The encoded protein is CASDNPGQGANGYTF.

The chain is built from TRBV20-1 and TRBJ2-7; 9 bases agree with TRBD2. CDR1 is DFQATT, CDR2 SNEGSKA, per germline (reference sequence). Trimming took 2 bases from V and 2 from J; bases not matched to a gene: 7. The CDR3 is 15 residues long. CDR3 bases: TGCAGTGCTAGACAAAGGGGACTAGCAGCCTACGAGCAGTACTTC. It encodes CSARQRGLAAYEQYF.

The chain combines TRBV2 with TRBJ1-4; 7 nucleotides agree with TRBD1. The V and J ends lost 11 bases and 1 base, in that order; junction bases with no gene match: 7. Germline assignment: CDR1 SNHLY and CDR2 FYNNEI. This CDR3 is built from 14 residues. The CDR3 loop reads CAGQTGRTNEKLFF. CDR3 sequence (DNA): TGTGCCGGGCAGACAGGGCGAACTAATGAAAAACTGTTTTTT.

This clonotype was seen a few times. This sequence joins TRBV12-5 and TRBJ1-1; 7 bases map to TRBD1. V shed 1 base and J 5 bases; nucleotides not matched to a gene: 7. The CDR3 is 15 amino acids. Germline CDR1 reads LGHNT; CDR2 reads FRNRAP. CDR3 bases: TGTGCTAGTGGTTTGGGAACAGGGGTGCAAACTGAAGCTTTCTTT. It is translated as CASGLGTGVQTEAFF.

This clonotype was seen more than once but under ten times. The genes are TRBV20-1 and TRBJ2-5; 9 nucleotides align to TRBD2. V was clipped by 4 bases and J by 1 base; unmatched bases: 4. The germline V gene has CDR1 DFQATT and CDR2 SNEGSKA (reference sequence). The CDR3 contains 14 residues. CDR3: CSAKRAGGQETQYF. The CDR3 DNA follows: TGCAGTGCTAAGCGAGCGGGGGGCCAAGAGACCCAGTACTTC.

The V gene is TRBV5-1, the J gene TRBJ2-2; D is uncertain. The germline V and J ends were trimmed by 0 bases and 4 bases, with 16 bases remaining between them. The CDR3 has 17 amino acids. Germline V gene sequence: CDR1 SGHRS, CDR2 YFSETQ. CDR3 residues: CASSLDRAPLGTGELFF. The CDR3, as DNA: TGCGCCAGCAGCTTGGACAGAGCCCCATTGGGCACCGGGGAGCTGTTTTTT.

The chain combines TRBV5-1 with TRBJ2-5; 12 bases align to TRBD2. Germline trimming cut 2 bases from V and 7 bases from J; bases unmatched to any gene: 9. The CDR3 runs 16 residues. Germline CDR1 and CDR2: SGHRS and YFSETQ. This CDR3 is CASSLTSGGPGATQYF. As DNA, the CDR3 is TGCGCCAGCAGCTTAACTAGCGGGGGGCCCGGCGCGACCCAGTACTTC.

This clonotype was observed a few times. V is TRBV3-1 and J is TRBJ1-4; perhaps TRBD1 as D (6 bases). CDR1 LGHDT and CDR2 YNNKEL come from the germline V gene (reference sequence). V was clipped by 0 bases and J by 8 bases, with 13 bases between them. The CDR3 runs to 15 residues. CDR3 bases: TGTGCCAGCAGCCAAGATCGGCCAGGGGAAGAAAAACTGTTTTTT. This codes for CASSQDRPGEEKLFF. Full variable domain (remainder filled in from reference TRBV3-1 and TRBJ1-4): DTAVSQTPKYLVTQMGNDKSIKCEQNLGHDTMYWYKQDSKKFLKIMFSYNNKELIINETVPNRFSPKSPDKAHLNLHINSLELGDSAVYFCASSQDRPGEEKLFFGSGTQLSVL.

Only a few counts were recorded for this clonotype. The gene calls are TRBV5-6 and TRBJ2-7; the D is unclear. The V end lost 1 base, the J end lost 3 bases, and 5 bases lay between the germline ends. Per the germline V gene, CDR1 is SGHDT and CDR2 is YYEEEE. The CDR3 extends over 12 amino acids. CDR3 sequence reads: CASSLLFYEQYF. The DNA for the CDR3 is TGTGCCAGCAGCTTGCTCTTCTACGAGCAGTACTTC.

Ten or more counts support this clonotype. The V and J genes are TRBV15 and TRBJ2-1; 10 positions agree with TRBD2. Per germline, CDR1 LNHNV and CDR2 YYDKDF (reference sequence). The CDR3 extends over 17 amino acids. The V gene end was trimmed by 1 base and the J gene end by 2 bases; junction bases not matched to a gene: 5. CDR3 coding DNA: TGTGCCACCAGCAGAGTAGCGGGAGGATCGCCCTACAATGAGCAGTTCTTC. Protein sequence: CATSRVAGGSPYNEQFF.

This clonotype showed up just a few times. The V call is TRBV20-1, the J call TRBJ2-1, with 13 bases identical to TRBD2. Germline CDR1 reads DFQATT; CDR2 reads SNEGSKA (reference sequence). CDR3 length: 17 residues. Unmatched junction bases numbered 10, after V lost 3 bases and J lost 5 bases. The CDR3 DNA sequence: TGCAGTGCTAGGAGACTAGCGGGGGGCCCCACTAACAATGAGCAGTTCTTC. Protein product: CSARRLAGGPTNNEQFF.

The J gene is TRBJ2-7, the V gene TRBV20-1; D may be TRBD2 (5 bases). V shed 5 bases and J shed 1 base, with 18 bases lying between them. The CDR3 totals 15 residues. Germline V CDR1 and CDR2: DFQATT, SNEGSKA (reference sequence). CDR3 coding DNA: TGCAGTGCTCTTAATCCTAGCAGCGCTTCCTACGAGCAGTACTTC. Its translation: CSALNPSSASYEQYF.